The clone carrying this TCR beta chain was detected only once. Its cognate antigen is unknown. Germline V lookup: CDR1 SGHAT, CDR2 FQNNGV. The CDR3 is 13 amino acids. Trimming cost V 0 bases and J 3 bases, with 4 bases left between them. These data originate in a study of cytomegalovirus exposure and HLA in healthy donors. PCR amplification relied on 60 Vbeta primers (plus 13 Jbeta primers). Repertoires were generated with immunoSEQ multiplex PCR, while TCRdb's copy carries only in-frame clones and drops some. Counted here are some 150,000 clones, about three fifths occurring once; the ten biggest clones make up 7% to 8.5%. Findings and limits, study-wide: In vitro checks showed that a few CMV-associated chains really do target CMV antigens. The sole available immune exposure information was CMV serostatus. The study designated roughly 160 TCR beta chains cytomegalovirus-associated.

Sequencing input: PBMCs. The TCR sequence derives from an older woman in good health and CMV-seropositive. The chain combines TRBV11-2 with TRBJ2-3; D uncertain. CDR3 region: CASSLDSTDTQYF. The CDR3 coding sequence is TGTGCCAGCAGCTTAGATTCAACAGATACGCAGTATTTT.